One sample yielded the 28 T cell receptor beta chains listed below, sequenced in a study of Ad26.COV2.S vaccination and SARS-CoV-2 variants. Treatment in this sample: some 19 received Ad26.COV2.S at low or high dose, single or two shots; about five received placebo; per-sample allocation not given. Each sample was drawn 63 days after the first injection (of vaccine or placebo). TCRdb keeps only in-frame clones here, not all; method: immunoSEQ multiplex PCR. The repertoire consists of some 340,000 clones, with 85% occurring once and the leading ten covering around 2%. Sequenced here: peripheral blood, sampled in a trial of Ad26.COV2.S vaccine versus placebo. Every receptor here comes from a person between 18 and 65 years old who received the Ad26.COV2.S COVID-19 vaccine or a placebo.

The table lists this clone with a few counts. V gene TRBV20-1 combines with J gene TRBJ1-2; D is undetermined. CDR1 is DFQATT and CDR2 is SNEGSKA in the germline V gene (reference sequence). The CDR3 spans 11 residues. V lost 2 bases and J 2 bases, leaving 3 bases between the germline ends. Here the CDR3 reads CSARKNYGYTF. CDR3 coding DNA: TGCAGTGCTAGAAAAAACTATGGCTACACCTTC.

V usage is TRBV6-5 and J usage is TRBJ2-1; D remains ambiguous. Deletions cut 2 bases from V and 4 bases from J, with 3 bases between. Looked up from germline, CDR1 is MNHEY and CDR2 is SVGAGI. The CDR3 runs 12 residues. CDR3 loop: CASSYRYNEQFF. The CDR3 nucleotides are TGTGCCAGCAGTTACCGGTACAATGAGCAGTTCTTC.

The chain is built from TRBV7-9 and TRBJ1-3, with a possible D match to TRBD1 (5 bases). Germline lookup yields CDR1 SEHNR and CDR2 FQNEAQ (reference sequence). Trimming stripped 3 bases from V and 3 bases from J, with 15 bases between. The CDR3 sequence is 16 residues long. The CDR3 DNA follows: TGTGCCAGCAGCTTCGGGGCGGCGGATGGTGGAAACACCATATATTTT. Protein: CASSFGAADGGNTIYF.

The chain combines TRBV27 with TRBJ2-5; TRBD1 aligns across 8 bases. With V trimmed by 4 bases and J by 8 bases, 9 bases remained unmatched. CDR3 length: 14 amino acids. Per germline, CDR1 MNHEY and CDR2 SMNVEV (reference sequence). The CDR3 coding sequence is TGTGCCAGCAGTTCCTTACAGGGGGGAGGAACCCAGTACTTC. Amino acid sequence: CASSSLQGGGTQYF.

The chain combines TRBV15 with TRBJ2-5; D may be TRBD2 (5 bases). Trimming removed 3 bases from V and 5 bases from J, with 10 bases in between. Germline CDR1 LNHNV, CDR2 YYDKDF (reference sequence). CDR3 length: 13 residues. The CDR3 reads CATSRAGVETQYF. CDR3 DNA: TGTGCCACCAGCAGGGCCGGGGTGGAGACCCAGTACTTC.

The V gene is TRBV5-1, the J gene TRBJ2-7; TRBD2 aligns across 11 bases. CDR1 is SGHRS, CDR2 YFSETQ, per germline. The CDR3 has 14 residues. The ends lost 0 bases at V and 5 bases at J; junction bases unmatched: 1. The CDR3 nucleotides read TGCGCCAGCAGCTTGGAGGGACTAGCGGACGAGCAGTACTTC. This sequence encodes CASSLEGLADEQYF.

The chain links TRBV10-3 to TRBJ1-4; tentatively, D is TRBD1 (5 bases). The CDR3 runs to 17 residues. Germline V gives CDR1 ENHRY, CDR2 SYGVKD. V lost 3 bases and J lost 6, with 20 bases in between. The CDR3 is CAISDGASPIGYEKLFF. In DNA form, the CDR3 reads TGTGCCATCAGTGACGGGGCGTCCCCGATCGGCTATGAAAAACTGTTTTTT.

Concerning this clone itself: In the same sample, other DNA sequences code for this CDR3. The chain joins TRBV5-1 to TRBJ1-2; D remains unclear. The CDR3 sequence is 15 residues long. The germline V gene has CDR1 SGHRS and CDR2 YFSETQ. Trimming shortened V by 0 bases and J by 2 bases, and 11 bases separated the two germline ends. The CDR3 region is CASSLDGRANYGYTF. In DNA form, the CDR3 reads TGCGCCAGCAGCTTGGATGGGAGGGCGAACTATGGCTACACCTTC.

The J gene is TRBJ1-6, the V gene TRBV5-1; 7 nucleotides agree with TRBD1. The CDR3 totals 13 residues. V shed 7 bases and J 9 bases; nucleotides not matched to a gene: 7. Per the germline V gene, CDR1 is SGHRS and CDR2 is YFSETQ. The CDR3 nucleotides are TGCGCCAGCGGCCAACCAGGGGGTTCACCCCTCCACTTT. This translates into CASGQPGGSPLHF.

The V and J genes are TRBV7-9 and TRBJ2-7; no reliable D call. Germline V CDR1 and CDR2: SEHNR, FQNEAQ (reference sequence). V gave up 2 bases and J gave up 0 bases, with 11 bases separating them. This CDR3 contains 15 residues. For the CDR3, the DNA is TGTGCCAGCAGCTTATATCAGGACCACTCCTACGAGCAGTACTTC. This gives the protein CASSLYQDHSYEQYF.

The CDR3 protein is CASSLYGDDQPQHF. The CDR3 coding sequence is TGCGCCAGCAGCTTGTATGGGGACGATCAGCCCCAGCATTTT. The chain carries TRBV5-1 and TRBJ1-5, with D tentatively TRBD1 (5 bases). The V gene's germline CDR1 is SGHRS and CDR2 YFSETQ. The CDR3 consists of 14 residues. Trimming took off 1 base at V and 5 bases at J, with 10 bases between the two ends.

The V gene is TRBV5-8, the J gene TRBJ2-3; D is ambiguous. Germline-derived CDR1 and CDR2 are SGHTS and YDEGEE. The CDR3 spans 14 residues. V gave up 1 base and J gave up 2 bases, with 8 bases separating them. CDR3 nucleotide sequence: TGTGCCAGCAGCTTGTTGCGGAACACAGATACGCAGTATTTT. This translates into CASSLLRNTDTQYF.

The CDR3 spells CASSDLGTGGPNTEAFF. In DNA form, the CDR3 reads TGTGCCAGCAGCGACCTTGGGACAGGGGGCCCCAACACTGAAGCTTTCTTT. The chain uses TRBV27 and TRBJ1-1, with TRBD1 identical over 12 bases. CDR3 length equals 17 residues. Trimming at V came to 6 bases and at J to 2 bases, leaving 10 bases not matched to a gene. Germline V gene lookup returns CDR1 MNHEY and CDR2 SMNVEV (reference sequence).

The rearrangement joins TRBV7-2 to TRBJ2-5, with 10 bases that match TRBD1. CDR3 size: 16 residues. Germline values: CDR1 SGHTA, CDR2 FQGNSA. The V gene end was trimmed by 5 bases and the J gene end by 5 bases; junction bases not matched to a gene: 11. DNA for the CDR3: TGTGCCAGCAGCCCGATGGGGACAGGGGTTGGGGAGACCCAGTACTTC. Translation: CASSPMGTGVGETQYF.

This chain connects TRBV6-1 to TRBJ1-3; 8 bases line up with TRBD1. Trimming at V came to 0 bases and at J to 4 bases, leaving 2 bases not matched to a gene. Germline V gene data show CDR1 as MNHNS and CDR2 as SASEGT. The CDR3 covers 15 residues. The CDR3 loop is CASSEARDRGNTIYF. The CDR3, as DNA: TGTGCCAGCAGTGAAGCTCGGGACAGGGGAAACACCATATATTTT.

V gene TRBV28 combines with J gene TRBJ1-2, with 10 bases lining up with TRBD1. This CDR3 has 14 amino acids. Germline CDR1 MDHEN, CDR2 SYDVKM. The V segment lost 7 bases and the J segment 10 bases; nucleotides outside the gene matches: 12. CDR3 sequence: CASKTGGPQFDYTF. CDR3 coding DNA: TGTGCCAGCAAGACAGGGGGCCCCCAGTTTGACTACACCTTC.

The chain carries TRBV5-8 and TRBJ2-1, with D uncertain. The V end lost 2 bases, the J end lost 9 bases, and 15 bases lay between the germline ends. The CDR3 has 14 residues. Germline V gene lookup returns CDR1 SGHTS and CDR2 YDEGEE. CDR3 nucleotides: TGTGCCAGCAGCTTACTTCCGTCCAGCACTGAGCAGTTCTTC. It specifies CASSLLPSSTEQFF.

This chain connects TRBV7-9 to TRBJ1-2, with TRBD1 as a possible D gene (6 bases). This CDR3 is built from 12 residues. V lost 5 bases and J lost 10, with 14 bases in between. Germline V gives CDR1 SEHNR, CDR2 FQNEAQ (reference sequence). The CDR3 DNA reads TGTGCCAGCAGCCCCGAGGGGGGAGACTACACCTTC. Protein product: CASSPEGGDYTF.

The sample holds a few counts of this clone. This chain links TRBV27 with TRBJ2-7; a weak D match, TRBD2 (6 bases). V gave up 2 bases and J gave up 6 bases, with 14 bases separating them. Germline loops: CDR1 MNHEY, CDR2 SMNVEV (reference sequence). The CDR3 is 14 amino acids. The CDR3 bases are TGTGCCAGCAGTTTAACTAGCTCCGGTCTCGAGCAGTACTTC. Encoded protein: CASSLTSSGLEQYF.

The chain has TRBV24-1 and TRBJ1-1; TRBD1 aligns across 10 bases. CDR3 length: 14 amino acids. V was clipped by 7 bases and J by 7 bases; unmatched bases: 8. Germline CDR1 is KGHDR and CDR2 is SFDVKD. The CDR3 region is CATRKTGGSIEAFF. Written as DNA, the CDR3 is TGTGCCACCAGAAAGACAGGGGGCTCGATTGAAGCTTTCTTT.

J is TRBJ2-1 and V is TRBV4-2; 11 nucleotides line up with TRBD2. The length of the CDR3 is 21 residues. Germline trimming cut 1 base from V and 0 bases from J; bases unmatched to any gene: 14. Germline V gene lookup returns CDR1 LGHNA and CDR2 YNFKEQ. CDR3 region: CASSQAVGLAGGSRSYNEQFF. As DNA, the CDR3 is TGTGCCAGCAGCCAAGCCGTTGGGCTAGCGGGGGGTTCCCGCTCCTACAATGAGCAGTTCTTC.

The chain employs TRBV2 and TRBJ1-4, with TRBD1 as a possible D gene (5 bases). Germline CDR1 and CDR2: SNHLY and FYNNEI. Trimming took 5 bases from V and 6 from J, leaving 16 bases between them. The CDR3 sequence is 15 residues long. CDR3 loop: CASSYSTVSHEKLFF. The CDR3 coding sequence is TGTGCCAGCAGTTACTCGACAGTCTCCCATGAAAAACTGTTTTTT.

This clone has just a few counts. The chain employs TRBV28 and TRBJ1-6; possibly TRBD1 for D (5 bases). Trimming removed 9 bases from V and 6 bases from J, with 21 bases in between. The CDR3 consists of 16 residues. Germline values: CDR1 MDHEN, CDR2 SYDVKM. In DNA, the CDR3 is TGTGCCAGTAATAAGGCCCAGGGAACCCTTAATTCACCCCTCCACTTT. This codes for CASNKAQGTLNSPLHF.

This chain links TRBV6-6 with TRBJ1-4; possibly TRBD1 for D (6 bases). Trimming removed 6 bases from V and 4 bases from J, with 12 bases in between. The CDR3 totals 14 residues. Germline V gene lookup returns CDR1 MNHNY and CDR2 SVGAGI (reference sequence). The CDR3: CASRRQEGNEKLFF. The DNA for the CDR3 is TGTGCCAGCAGGAGACAGGAGGGTAATGAAAAACTGTTTTTT.

This clone was seen repeatedly, ten times or more. The genes are TRBV15 and TRBJ2-7, with D perhaps assigned TRBD1 or TRBD2 (5 bases each). The CDR3 consists of 15 residues. The V gene lost 7 bases and the J gene lost 0 bases, with 16 bases spanning the gap. CDR1 is LNHNV, CDR2 YYDKDF, per germline (reference sequence). This chain's CDR3 is CATKQTNGASYEQYF. The CDR3 DNA reads TGTGCCACCAAACAGACCAACGGGGCCTCCTACGAGCAGTACTTC.

This sequence joins TRBV5-1 and TRBJ2-3, with TRBD2 matching over 12 bases. Germline CDR1 reads SGHRS; CDR2 reads YFSETQ. The CDR3 covers 15 residues. The J segment lost 4 bases and the V segment lost 4 bases, leaving 4 bases of the junction unmatched. This CDR3 is CASSATSGGSDTQYF. The CDR3 region has the DNA TGCGCCAGCAGCGCAACTAGCGGGGGGTCAGATACGCAGTATTTT.

This sequence joins TRBV21-1 and TRBJ2-1. TRBV21-1 is flagged as a pseudogene. This CDR3 has 11 amino acids. The DNA of the CDR3 is TGCTTCAGGGACCCCTACAATGAGCAGTTCTTC. Translation gives CFRDPYNEQFF.

This clone showed up just once. The chain combines TRBV5-5 with TRBJ1-1; D gene unclear. V lost 1 base and J lost 3, with 4 bases in between. Germline CDR1 is SGHKS and CDR2 is YYEKEE (reference sequence). The CDR3 is 12 residues long. The CDR3 DNA is TGTGCCAGCAGCTTGTATTACACTGAAGCTTTCTTT. This translates into CASSLYYTEAFF.